These 4 T cell receptor beta chains were all obtained from the same sample, sequenced in a study of T cells expressing NK-cell markers. Reanalyzing the 5' RACE reads, TCRdb keeps one entry per CDR3 protein, without DNA. The listing contains about 460,000 distinct CDR3 sequences. Sequenced sample: blood T cells: a sorted CD56 or NKG2C T cell subset, CD4+ or CD8+ T cells, or bulk PBMC T cells (not recorded which). These receptors were taken from a woman in her forties or fifties in good health.

The chain combines TRBV24-1 with TRBJ2-1; TCRdb outputs TRBD2, but without DNA this stays unchecked. The CDR3 contains 17 residues. CDR1 and CDR2 (germline): KGHDR, SFDVKD. CDR3 sequence: CATSGLPGLAKLNEQFF.

V is TRBV6-6 and J is TRBJ2-5. The CDR3 is 16 amino acids. CDR1 MNHNY and CDR2 SVGAGI come from the germline V gene (reference sequence). The CDR3 loop is CASSYNGPQPPETQYF.

The gene calls are TRBV29-1 and TRBJ2-1; TCRdb picks TRBD2, but there is no DNA to check that call. CDR3 size: 13 residues. Per the germline V gene, CDR1 is SQVTM and CDR2 is ANQGSEA. CDR3 sequence reads: CSVGLAGGSDKFF.

V and J are TRBV12-3 or TRBV12-4 and TRBJ2-2; TCRdb indicates TRBD2, and absent DNA this call remains unverified. CDR3 length: 15 residues. The CDR3 loop is CASSKRGPGTGELFF.